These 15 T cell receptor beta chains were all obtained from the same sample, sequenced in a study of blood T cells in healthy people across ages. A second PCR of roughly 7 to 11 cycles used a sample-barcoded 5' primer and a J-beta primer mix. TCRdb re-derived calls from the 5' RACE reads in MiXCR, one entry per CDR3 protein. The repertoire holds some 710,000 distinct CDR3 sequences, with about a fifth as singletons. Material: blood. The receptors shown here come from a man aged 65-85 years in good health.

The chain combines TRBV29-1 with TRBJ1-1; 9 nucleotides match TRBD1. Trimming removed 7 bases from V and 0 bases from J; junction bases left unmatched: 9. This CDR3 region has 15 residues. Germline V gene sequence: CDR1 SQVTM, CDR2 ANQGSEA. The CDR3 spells CSAGPTGGMNTEAFF. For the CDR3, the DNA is TGCAGCGCCGGTCCGACAGGGGGAATGAACACTGAAGCTTTCTTT.

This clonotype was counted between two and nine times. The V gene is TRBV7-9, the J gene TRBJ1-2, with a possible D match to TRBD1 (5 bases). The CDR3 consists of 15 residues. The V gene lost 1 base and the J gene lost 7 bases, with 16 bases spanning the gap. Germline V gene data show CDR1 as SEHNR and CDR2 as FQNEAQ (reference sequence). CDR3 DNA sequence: TGTGCCAGCAGCTTAGTCTCGCAGGGAGGTACTGGCTACACCTTC. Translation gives CASSLVSQGGTGYTF.

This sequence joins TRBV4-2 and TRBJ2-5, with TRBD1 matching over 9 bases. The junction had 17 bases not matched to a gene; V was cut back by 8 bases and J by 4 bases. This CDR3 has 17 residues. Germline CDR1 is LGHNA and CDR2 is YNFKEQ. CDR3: CASAGGTSTGGGETQYF. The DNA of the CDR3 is TGTGCCAGCGCCGGTGGGACCTCGACAGGGGGGGGAGAGACCCAGTACTTC.

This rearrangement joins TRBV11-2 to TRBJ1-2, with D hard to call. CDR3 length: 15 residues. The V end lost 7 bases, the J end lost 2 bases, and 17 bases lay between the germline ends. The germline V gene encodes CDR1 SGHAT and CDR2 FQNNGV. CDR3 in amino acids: CASTPSPFTNYGYTF. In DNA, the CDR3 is TGTGCCAGCACCCCTTCCCCGTTTACCAACTATGGCTACACCTTC.

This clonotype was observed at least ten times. The chain's CDR3 is CASSRDRGEHEKLFF. The CDR3 coding sequence is TGTGCCAGCAGCCGGGACAGGGGAGAACATGAAAAACTGTTTTTT. This chain links TRBV7-2 with TRBJ1-4, with 10 bases that match TRBD1. Germline CDR1 SGHTA, CDR2 FQGNSA. This CDR3 spans 15 amino acids. V shed 5 bases and J 6 bases; nucleotides not matched to a gene: 6. Full variable domain (remainder filled in from reference TRBV7-2 and TRBJ1-4): GAGVSQSPSNKVTEKGKDVELRCDPISGHTALYWYRQSLGQGLEFLIYFQGNSAPDKSGLPSDRFSAERTGGSVSTLTIQRTQQEDSAVYLCASSRDRGEHEKLFFGSGTQLSVL.

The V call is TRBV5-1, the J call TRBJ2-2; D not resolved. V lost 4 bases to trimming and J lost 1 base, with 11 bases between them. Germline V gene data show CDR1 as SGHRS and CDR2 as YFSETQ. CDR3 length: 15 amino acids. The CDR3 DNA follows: TGCGCCAGCAGCGGGATCGAGATGAACACCGGGGAGCTGTTTTTT. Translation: CASSGIEMNTGELFF.

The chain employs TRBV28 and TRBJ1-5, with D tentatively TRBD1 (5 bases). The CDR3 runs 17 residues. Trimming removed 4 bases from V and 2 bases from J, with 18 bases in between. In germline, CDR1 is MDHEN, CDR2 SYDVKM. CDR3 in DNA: TGTGCCAGCAGTTCTCGCGTTTGGGGGGTAGGCAATCAGCCCCAGCATTTT. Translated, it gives CASSSRVWGVGNQPQHF.

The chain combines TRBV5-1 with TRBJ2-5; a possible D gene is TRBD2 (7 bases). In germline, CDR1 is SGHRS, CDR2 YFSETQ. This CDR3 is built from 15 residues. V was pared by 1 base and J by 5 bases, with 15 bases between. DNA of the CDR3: TGCGCCAGCAGCTTGCTAGCAGGGGAGGGTGAGACCCAGTACTTC. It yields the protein CASSLLAGEGETQYF.

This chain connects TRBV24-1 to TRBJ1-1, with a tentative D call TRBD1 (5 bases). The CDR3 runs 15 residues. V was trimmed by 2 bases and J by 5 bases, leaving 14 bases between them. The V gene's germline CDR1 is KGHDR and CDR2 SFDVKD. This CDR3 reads CATSDSQGIGTEAFF. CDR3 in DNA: TGTGCCACCAGTGATTCGCAGGGAATCGGGACTGAAGCTTTCTTT.

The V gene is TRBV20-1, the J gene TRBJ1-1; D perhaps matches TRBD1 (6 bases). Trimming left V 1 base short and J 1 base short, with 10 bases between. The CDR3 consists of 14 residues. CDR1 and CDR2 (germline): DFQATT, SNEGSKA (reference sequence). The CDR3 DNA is TGCAGTGCTAGAGTGAGAGGGGGGAACACTGAAGCTTTCTTT. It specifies CSARVRGGNTEAFF.

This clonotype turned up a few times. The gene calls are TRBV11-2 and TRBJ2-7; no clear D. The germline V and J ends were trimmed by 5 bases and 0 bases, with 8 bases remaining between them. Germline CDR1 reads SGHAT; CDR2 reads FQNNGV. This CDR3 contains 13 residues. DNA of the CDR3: TGTGCCAGCAGCGAGATGTACTCCTACGAGCAGTACTTC. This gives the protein CASSEMYSYEQYF.

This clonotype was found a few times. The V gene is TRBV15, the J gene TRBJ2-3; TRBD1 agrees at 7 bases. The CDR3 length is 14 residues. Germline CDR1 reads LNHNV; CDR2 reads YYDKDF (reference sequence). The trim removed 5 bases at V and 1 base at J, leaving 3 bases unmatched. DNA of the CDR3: TGTGCCACCAGCTGGACAGGACGCACAGATACGCAGTATTTT. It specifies CATSWTGRTDTQYF.

The CDR3 coding sequence is TGTGCCAGCTCACCCTCCGCGGGGAACACTGAAGCTTTCTTT. Translating gives CASSPSAGNTEAFF. V usage is TRBV18 and J usage is TRBJ1-1; D is uncertain. V lost 3 bases to trimming and J lost 1 base, with 9 bases between them. The CDR3 spans 14 residues. Germline V gene sequence: CDR1 KGHSH, CDR2 LQKENI.

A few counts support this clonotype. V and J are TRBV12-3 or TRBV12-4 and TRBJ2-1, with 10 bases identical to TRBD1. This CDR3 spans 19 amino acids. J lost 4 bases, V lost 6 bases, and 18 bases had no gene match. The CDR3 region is CASRGGVNSGTGAYNEQFF. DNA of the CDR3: TGTGCCAGCAGGGGGGGTGTAAATTCCGGGACAGGGGCGTACAATGAGCAGTTCTTC.

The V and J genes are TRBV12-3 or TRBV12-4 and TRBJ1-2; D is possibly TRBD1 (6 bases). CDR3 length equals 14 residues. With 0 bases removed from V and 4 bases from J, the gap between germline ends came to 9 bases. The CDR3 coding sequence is TGTGCCAGCAGTTTAGCGGGGGCCATCTATGGCTACACCTTC. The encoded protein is CASSLAGAIYGYTF.